This T cell receptor beta chain was profiled in a study of cytomegalovirus exposure and HLA in healthy donors (dated by TCRdb to 2015 to 2018). Describing the broader study: A later analysis indicated that the 130 or so validation repertoires were generated on the platform also employed for the 700 or so repertoires of the first cohort. A separate validation cohort of roughly 130 different subjects was used in addition to the roughly 670-subject first cohort. The study aimed to test whether signatures of past pathogen exposure could be identified by cataloging public T cell receptors. To predict cytomegalovirus infection status, the study brought together high-throughput TCR immunosequencing, statistical association of individual TCRs with disease status, and machine learning. What the research found in general, with its limitations: The classifier was reported to diagnose cytomegalovirus status with high specificity and sensitivity in both the original cohort and the validation cohort. Of the cluster scores, about 94% were above 0 in a later analysis, which found that TCRs clustered in the first cohort also tended to co-occur in the roughly 130 validation repertoires. While some public TCRs were present in many individuals, most TCR sequences turned up only very rarely across donors. A later analysis had no HLA typing for the validation cohort, so co-occurrence there was scored across all 120 or so repertoires. Three of the identified cytomegalovirus-associated TCR beta chains were confirmed in vitro to be specific for cytomegalovirus antigens. The study listed 170 or so TCR beta chains as associated with cytomegalovirus. The authors suggested that the approach could potentially be extended to other disease states and immunological phenotypes.

The donors were included in the validation cohort of over a hundred subjects, a group kept apart from the roughly 700-subject first cohort. Remarks on this clone: Which antigen it targets is not known. No clone much larger than this one lies a single base away; base qualities are absent.

Libraries came from the immunoSEQ multiplex PCR assay. In the source study's methods: A statistical classification framework was built to diagnose cytomegalovirus status from the catalog of TCR beta chain sequences. TCRdb took this table from immuneACCESS and kept in-frame rearrangements with V and J called. Such tables lack part of the clones; where checked against another copy, unresolved V genes explain under half of the gap, and the rest is unexplained. Clone size and the V and J calls come from that table; the DNA yielded D and trimming. In all, the sample holds fewer than 200,000 clones, and just under 90% of those were seen once. Together, the top ten hold roughly 1.3% of the sample. The germline V gene (reference sequence) provides CDR1 LNHNV and CDR2 YYDKDF. Inclusive of the bounding cysteine and phenylalanine, the CDR3 is 12 residues long. The DNA shown is the 36-base CDR3, in frame from base 1. V is shortened by 0 bases, J by 12 bases, and the region joining them spans 9 bases.

The receptor comes from a woman aged 30 to 39 in good health and CMV-seronegative. The chain is encoded by TRBV15 joined to TRBJ2-1; the D region possibly corresponds to TRBD1 (6 bases align). Sequencing was carried out using PBMCs. The nucleotide sequence is given as TGTGCCACCAGCAGAGATGGGGGCCCGCAGTTCTTC. Its translation is CATSRDGGPQFF.